Presented here are 10 T cell receptor beta chains from one specimen sequenced in a study of blood T cell repertoires in COVID-19. Profiling relied on immunoSEQ multiplex PCR, and the TCRdb table lists in-frame clones only, not all of them. The sample includes about 12,000 clones, 60% to 85% seen only once; the top ten take 5.5% to 7%. The source material was peripheral blood. These receptors all come from a man in his fifties or sixties with COVID-19, enrolled during active disease.

The chain carries TRBV28 and TRBJ2-1; 11 bases are shared with TRBD2. The CDR3 loop spans 17 amino acids. Per germline, CDR1 MDHEN and CDR2 SYDVKM. Trimming cost V 6 bases and J 1 base; bases outside gene matches: 8. CDR3 amino acids: CASRRTSGLRSYNEQFF. CDR3 nucleotide sequence: TGTGCCAGCAGGAGGACTAGCGGGTTAAGGTCCTACAATGAGCAGTTCTTC.

This clone was seen just once. The genes are TRBV12-3 or TRBV12-4 and TRBJ2-1; tentative D call: TRBD1 (5 bases). Trimming pared 5 bases from V and 10 bases from J, leaving 9 bases between. The CDR3 is made up of 11 amino acids. In DNA, the CDR3 is TGTGCCAGCAGTCCTGACAGAGAGCAGTTCTTC. It yields the protein CASSPDREQFF.

J is TRBJ2-1 and V is TRBV24-1; D perhaps matches TRBD2 (6 bases). Trimming removed 6 bases at V and 2 bases at J, with 10 bases between. CDR3 length: 14 residues. CDR1 is KGHDR and CDR2 is SFDVKD in the germline V gene. As DNA, the CDR3 is TGTGCCACCAGTTCTAGCGCTACCTACAATGAGCAGTTCTTC. It specifies CATSSSATYNEQFF.

V gene TRBV6-6 combines with J gene TRBJ1-5, with unresolved D. The V end lost 2 bases, the J end lost 0 bases, and 11 bases lay between the germline ends. CDR1 is MNHNY, CDR2 SVGAGI, per germline (reference sequence). CDR3 size: 16 residues. The CDR3: CASSYGQPYSNQPQHF. The DNA for the CDR3 is TGTGCCAGCAGTTACGGGCAGCCCTATAGCAATCAGCCCCAGCATTTT.

This chain joins TRBV2 and TRBJ2-5; no definite D call. Trimming removed 7 bases from V and 2 bases from J, with 5 bases in between. CDR1 and CDR2 from the germline V gene are SNHLY and FYNNEI. The CDR3 has 11 amino acids. In nucleotides, the CDR3 is TGTGCCAGCAACCTACAAGAGACCCAGTACTTC. It codes for CASNLQETQYF.

The chain recombines TRBV24-1 with TRBJ1-5, with a possible D match to TRBD1 (5 bases). V lost 10 bases to trimming and J lost 5 bases, with 14 bases between them. The germline gives CDR1 KGHDR, CDR2 SFDVKD. The CDR3 covers 13 residues. CDR3 residues: CATAKGIHQPQHF. Written as DNA, the CDR3 is TGTGCCACAGCGAAGGGGATACATCAGCCCCAGCATTTT.

This clone came up a few times. The chain has TRBV5-1 and TRBJ1-5; no definite D call. This CDR3 is 14 amino acids long. The V gene lost 2 bases and the J gene lost 4 bases, with 10 bases spanning the gap. Germline assignment: CDR1 SGHRS and CDR2 YFSETQ. CDR3 in DNA: TGCGCCAGCAGCTTATACCCGACTAATCAGCCCCAGCATTTT. It specifies CASSLYPTNQPQHF.

This chain joins TRBV7-2 and TRBJ1-4; 7 bases match TRBD1. CDR1 and CDR2 from the germline V gene are SGHTA and FQGNSA. The CDR3 is 15 residues long. V lost 5 bases and J lost 11; bases outside the gene matches: 14. Written as DNA, the CDR3 is TGTGCCAGCAGCACAGGGGTCGACGCGGGGGGGAAACTGTTTTTT. Protein sequence: CASSTGVDAGGKLFF.

This chain uses TRBV5-1 with TRBJ2-7, with 11 bases lining up with TRBD1. V shed 4 bases and J 2 bases; nucleotides not matched to a gene: 5. CDR1 and CDR2 from the germline V gene are SGHRS and YFSETQ. The CDR3 is 15 residues long. Written as DNA, the CDR3 is TGCGCCAGCAGCACGGACAGGGGGCCAGCCTACGAGCAGTACTTC. Protein product: CASSTDRGPAYEQYF.

This clone appeared a few times. The chain links TRBV5-1 to TRBJ1-3; TRBD1 matches 7 bases. The CDR3 spans 14 residues. V shed 6 bases, J shed 4 bases, and the junction held 7 bases outside the gene matches. Germline V gene sequence: CDR1 SGHRS, CDR2 YFSETQ. CDR3 loop: CASTPQDRGNTIYF. For the CDR3, the DNA is TGCGCCAGCACCCCACAGGACAGGGGAAACACCATATATTTT.